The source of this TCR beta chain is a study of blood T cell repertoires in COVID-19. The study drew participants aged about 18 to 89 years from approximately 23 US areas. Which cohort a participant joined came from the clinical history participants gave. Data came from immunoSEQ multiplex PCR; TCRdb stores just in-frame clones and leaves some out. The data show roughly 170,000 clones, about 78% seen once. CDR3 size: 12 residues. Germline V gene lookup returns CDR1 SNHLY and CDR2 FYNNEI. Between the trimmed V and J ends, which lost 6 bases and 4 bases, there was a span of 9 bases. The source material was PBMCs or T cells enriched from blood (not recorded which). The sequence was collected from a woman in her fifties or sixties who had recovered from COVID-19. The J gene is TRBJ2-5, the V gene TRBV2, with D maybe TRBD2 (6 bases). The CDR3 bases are TGTGCCAGCAGACTAGCCTTAGAGACCCAGTACTTC. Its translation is CASRLALETQYF.